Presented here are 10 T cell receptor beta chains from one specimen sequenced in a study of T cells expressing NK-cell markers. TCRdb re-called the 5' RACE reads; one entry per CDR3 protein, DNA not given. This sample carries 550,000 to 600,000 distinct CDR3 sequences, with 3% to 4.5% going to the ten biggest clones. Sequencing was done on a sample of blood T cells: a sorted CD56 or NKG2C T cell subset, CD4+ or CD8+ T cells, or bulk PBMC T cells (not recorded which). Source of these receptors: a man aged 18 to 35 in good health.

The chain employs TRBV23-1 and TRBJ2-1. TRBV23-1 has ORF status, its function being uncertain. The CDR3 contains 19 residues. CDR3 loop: CASTRWNLDRPSSYNEQFF.

The CDR3: CASSKAPGDRTEAFF. V and J are TRBV5-1 and TRBJ1-1; TCRdb's D gene call, TRBD1, goes unchecked for lack of DNA. The CDR3 is 15 amino acids. Germline-derived CDR1 and CDR2 are SGHRS and YFSETQ. The complete variable domain, with remaining parts taken from reference TRBV5-1 and TRBJ1-1, reads KAGVTQTPRYLIKTRGQQVTLSCSPISGHRSVSWYQQTPGQGLQFLFEYFSETQRNKGNFPGRFSGRQFSNSRSEMNVSTLELGDSALYLCASSKAPGDRTEAFFGQGTRLTVV.

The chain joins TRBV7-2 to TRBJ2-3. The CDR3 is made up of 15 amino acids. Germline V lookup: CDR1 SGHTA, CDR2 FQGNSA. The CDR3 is CASSLGLLSTDTQYF.

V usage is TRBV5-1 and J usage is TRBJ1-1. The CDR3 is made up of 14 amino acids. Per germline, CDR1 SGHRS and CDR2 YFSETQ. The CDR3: CASRLEEGNTEAFF.

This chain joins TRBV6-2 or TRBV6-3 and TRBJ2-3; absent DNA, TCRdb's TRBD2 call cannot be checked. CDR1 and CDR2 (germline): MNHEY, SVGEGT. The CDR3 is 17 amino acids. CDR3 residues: CASSRASGSARTDTQYF.

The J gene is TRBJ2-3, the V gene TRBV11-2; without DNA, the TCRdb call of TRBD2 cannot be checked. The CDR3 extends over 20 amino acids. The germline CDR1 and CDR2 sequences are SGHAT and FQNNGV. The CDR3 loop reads CASSLDSPSGRGRGTDTQYF. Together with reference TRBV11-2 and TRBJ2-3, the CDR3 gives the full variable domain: EAGVAQSPRYKIIEKRQSVAFWCNPISGHATLYWYQQILGQGPKLLIQFQNNGVVDDSQLPKDRFSAERLKGVDSTLKIQPAKLEDSAVYLCASSLDSPSGRGRGTDTQYFGPGTRLTVL.

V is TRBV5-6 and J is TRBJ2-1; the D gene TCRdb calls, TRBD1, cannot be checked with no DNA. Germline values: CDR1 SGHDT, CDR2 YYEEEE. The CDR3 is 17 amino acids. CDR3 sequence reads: CASSIPTPGQGVGEQFF.

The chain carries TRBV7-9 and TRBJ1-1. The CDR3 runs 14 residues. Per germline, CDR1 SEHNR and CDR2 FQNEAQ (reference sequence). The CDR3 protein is CASTPATENTEAFF.

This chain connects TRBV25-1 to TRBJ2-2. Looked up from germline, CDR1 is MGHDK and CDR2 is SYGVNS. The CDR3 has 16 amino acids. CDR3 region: CASSDRLVQKMGELFF.

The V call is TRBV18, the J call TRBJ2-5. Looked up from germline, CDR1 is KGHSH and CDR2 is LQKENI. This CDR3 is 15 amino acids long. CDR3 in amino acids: CASSLNDGTQETQYF.